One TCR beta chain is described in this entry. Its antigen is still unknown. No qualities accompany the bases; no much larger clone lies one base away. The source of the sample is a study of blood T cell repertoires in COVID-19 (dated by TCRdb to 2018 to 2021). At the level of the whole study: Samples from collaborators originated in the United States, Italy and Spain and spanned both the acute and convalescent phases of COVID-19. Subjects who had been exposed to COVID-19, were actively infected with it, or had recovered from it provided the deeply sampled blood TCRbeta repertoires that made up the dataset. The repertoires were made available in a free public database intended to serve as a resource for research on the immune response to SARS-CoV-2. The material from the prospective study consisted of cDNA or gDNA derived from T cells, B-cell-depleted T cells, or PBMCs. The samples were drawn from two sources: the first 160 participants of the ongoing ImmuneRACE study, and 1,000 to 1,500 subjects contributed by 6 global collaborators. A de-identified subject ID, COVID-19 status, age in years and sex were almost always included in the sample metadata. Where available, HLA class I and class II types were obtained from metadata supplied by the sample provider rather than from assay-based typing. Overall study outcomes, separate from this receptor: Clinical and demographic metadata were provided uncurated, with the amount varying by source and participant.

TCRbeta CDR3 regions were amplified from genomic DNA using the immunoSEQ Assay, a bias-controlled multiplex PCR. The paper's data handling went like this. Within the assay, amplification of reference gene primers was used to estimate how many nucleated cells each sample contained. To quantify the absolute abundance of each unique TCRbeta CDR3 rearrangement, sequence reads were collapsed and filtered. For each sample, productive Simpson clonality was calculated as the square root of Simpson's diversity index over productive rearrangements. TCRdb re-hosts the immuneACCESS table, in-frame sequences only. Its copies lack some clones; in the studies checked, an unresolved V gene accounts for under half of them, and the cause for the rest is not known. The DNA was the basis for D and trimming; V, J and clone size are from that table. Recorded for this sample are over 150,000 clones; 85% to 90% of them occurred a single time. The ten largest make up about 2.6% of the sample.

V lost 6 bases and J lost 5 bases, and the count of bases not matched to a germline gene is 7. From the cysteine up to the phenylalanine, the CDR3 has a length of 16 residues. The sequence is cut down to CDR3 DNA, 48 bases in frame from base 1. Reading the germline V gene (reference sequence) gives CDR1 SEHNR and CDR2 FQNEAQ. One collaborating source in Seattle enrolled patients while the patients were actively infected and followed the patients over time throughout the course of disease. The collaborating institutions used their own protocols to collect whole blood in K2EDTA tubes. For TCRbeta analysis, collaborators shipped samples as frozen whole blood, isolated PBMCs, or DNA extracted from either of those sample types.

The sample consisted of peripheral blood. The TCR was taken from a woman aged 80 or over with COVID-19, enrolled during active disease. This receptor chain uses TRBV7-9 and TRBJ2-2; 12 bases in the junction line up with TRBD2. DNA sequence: TGTGCCAGCAGTCTCACTAGCGGGAGGCCGACCGGGGAGCTGTTTTTT. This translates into CASSLTSGRPTGELFF. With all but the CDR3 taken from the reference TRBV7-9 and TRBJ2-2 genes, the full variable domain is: DTGVSQNPRHKITKRGQNVTFRCDPISEHNRLYWYRQTLGQGPEFLTYFQNEAQLEKSRLLSDRFSAERPKGSFSTLEIQRTEQGDSAMYLCASSLTSGRPTGELFFGEGSRLTVL.